Listed here is a single T cell receptor beta chain. There are a few counts of this clonotype. Its antigen is unknown. No base quality values were provided; no much bigger clone lies one nucleotide off. Libraries were constructed by multiplex PCR. Sequencing was carried out with an Illumina HiSeq 4000. To build TCR beta libraries, CDR3 regions were amplified by Arm-PCR using iRepertoire HTBI primers. Before sequencing, the PCR products underwent gel purification. In the original analysis: Across samples, roughly 60 TRBV and 12 to 15 TRBJ segments were identified and used for gene usage analysis of CDR3 amino acid clonotypes. Filtered high-quality paired reads were merged into contigs using COPE and FqMerger. Contigs were aligned with BLAST to IMGT TRBV, TRBD and TRBJ reference genes, and CDR3 was defined per IMGT. Clonotypes above 0.1% frequency were classified as highly expanded clones. Shannon entropy was used to measure repertoire diversity, and the Gini coefficient was used to measure V-J evenness. A clonotype was considered public if more than one individual shared it. TCRdb trimmed public reads at Q25 via fastp, called clones via MiXCR and kept in-frame beta chains. Entries that share a CDR3 protein sequence are merged under the most common genes and DNA. TCRdb's processing, not the study's, gives the V and J calls here. Here the sample has approximately 290,000 distinct CDR3 sequences; 20% to 25% occur a single time. The ten most abundant clones make up approximately 60% of the sample.

This specimen belongs to a study of regulatory T cells in long-lasting Graves disease (dated by TCRdb to the early 2020s). Context from the whole study: Persistent Graves' disease was defined as antithyroid drug treatment for over 5 years with persistently positive TSH receptor autoantibodies. Patients with persistent Graves' disease were compared with patients with newly diagnosed Graves' disease using TCR sequencing and RNA sequencing of peripheral blood. The study was conducted in China and was registered as a clinical trial. A total of roughly 35 samples underwent TCR sequencing: around 13 from persistent and roughly 20 from newly diagnosed Graves' disease patients. Persistent Graves' disease patients in the clinical cohort had taken antithyroid drugs for approximately 10 years on average.

The time point label corresponds to: persistent/refractory GD, antithyroid drugs over 5 years with positive TRAb. For both TCR sequencing and RNA sequencing, RNA was extracted from PBMCs in TRIzol. The diagnosis of Graves' disease was made according to American Thyroid Association guidelines. The patients came from an endocrinology department in Xi'an, China. From each patient, approximately 9 milliliters of peripheral blood was collected into an EDTA anticoagulant tube. Ficoll Paque Plus density gradient separation was used to isolate PBMCs, and no additional T cell sorting was done. An Agilent 2100 Bioanalyzer and agarose gel were used to check RNA quality, and a NanoDrop 2000 was used to measure RNA concentration. CDR1 MNHEY and CDR2 SMNVEV were looked up in the germline V gene (reference sequence). Trimming costs V 5 bases and J 6 bases, and their ends lie 11 bases apart. Including cysteine and phenylalanine, the CDR3 has 13 amino acids. Only the CDR3 part of the read is kept: 39 bases, read in frame from the first base.

What the study reported, not specific to this receptor: Persistent disease showed preferential use of TRBV28, TRBJ1-2 and TRBJ2-5, whereas newly diagnosed disease favored TRBV20-1 and TRBJ2-1. Only peripheral blood was studied, because thyroid tissue, the primary lesion, was inaccessible. A larger number of public clonotypes was shared among persistent patients (around 2,500) than among newly diagnosed patients (over 850). Sequencing and analysis were limited to the TCR beta chain. Persistent Graves' disease patients showed lower TCR Shannon entropy and fewer highly expanded clones than newly diagnosed patients, suggesting clonal expansion. As a limitation, the authors acknowledged that the small sample size may reduce accuracy.

This clonotype was obtained from a female donor with Graves disease. This chain is built from TRBV27 and TRBJ2-1; the D gene is perhaps TRBD2, on 6 matching bases. The starting material was peripheral blood mononuclear cells (PBMCs), obtained when the disease was refractory, from a patient treated with antithyroid drugs. The bases read TGTGCCAGCAGTCACGGGACTGTCAATGAGCAGTTCTTC. The encoded protein is CASSHGTVNEQFF.